This is a list of T cell receptor beta chains from one sample in a study of blood T cell repertoires in COVID-19. Assay used: immunoSEQ multiplex PCR; TCRdb lists only in-frame clones, some missing. The table shows 130,000 or so clones, with around nine tenths occurring only once. The sample comprised peripheral blood. The receptors stem from a woman between 45 and 60 years old with acute or convalescent COVID-19. Each CDR3 is given with its conserved first and last residue. D genes are given only for firm matches. Some rows have no size entry. The others give once, few or many, or a class for an expanded clone.

J: TRBJ2-5
D: -
V: TRBV5-4
size: -
CDR3: CASSPRQWGEETQYF
DNA: TGTGCCAGCAGCCCGCGCCAGTGGGGGGAAGAGACCCAGTACTTC

J: TRBJ2-1
D: TRBD2
V: TRBV5-1
size: -
CDR3: CASSREVAVYNEQFF
DNA: TGCGCCAGCAGCCGGGAGGTAGCGGTCTACAATGAGCAGTTCTTC

J: TRBJ1-2
D: -
V: TRBV30
size: few
CDR3: CAWSHGHTEGYTF
DNA: TGTGCCTGGAGTCATGGTCACACGGAGGGCTACACCTTC

J: TRBJ2-1
D: TRBD2
V: TRBV6-5
size: once
CDR3: CASSSLSGGDYNEQFF
DNA: TGTGCCAGCAGTTCCCTTAGCGGGGGCGACTACAATGAGCAGTTCTTC

J: TRBJ2-3
D: -
V: TRBV7-2
size: -
CDR3: CASSQRTFTDTQYF
DNA: TGTGCCAGCAGCCAAAGGACTTTCACAGATACGCAGTATTTT

J: TRBJ1-2
D: TRBD1
V: TRBV4-3
size: -
CDR3: CASSQDYQGARGYTF
DNA: TGCGCCAGCAGCCAAGATTACCAGGGGGCCCGAGGCTACACCTTC

J: TRBJ1-2
D: -
V: TRBV4-3
size: -
CDR3: CASSQNLEGGGYTF
DNA: TGCGCCAGCAGCCAAAATTTGGAGGGAGGTGGCTACACCTTC

J: TRBJ1-1
D: TRBD1
V: TRBV24-1
size: -
CDR3: CATSQGQGGTEAFF
DNA: TGTGCCACCAGTCAGGGACAGGGGGGAACTGAAGCTTTCTTT

J: TRBJ1-2
D: -
V: TRBV7-8
size: -
CDR3: CASTTETGRDLGYTF
DNA: TGTGCCAGCACCACCGAAACGGGGAGGGACCTTGGCTACACCTTC

J: TRBJ2-5
D: -
V: TRBV7-2
size: -
CDR3: CASSRRRAGVETQYF
DNA: TGTGCCAGCAGCCGCCGGAGAGCGGGCGTCGAGACCCAGTACTTC

J: TRBJ2-2
D: TRBD1
V: TRBV7-2
size: few
CDR3: CASRIRSGGTGITGELFF
DNA: TGTGCCAGCAGAATAAGGAGCGGTGGGACAGGGATTACCGGGGAGCTGTTTTTT

J: TRBJ2-1
D: TRBD1
V: TRBV29-1
size: -
CDR3: CSVSGTGDPSGKFNEQFF
DNA: TGCAGCGTTTCCGGGACAGGAGACCCCTCAGGGAAATTCAATGAGCAGTTCTTC

J: TRBJ2-3
D: TRBD2
V: TRBV6-1
size: -
CDR3: CASSEALAKLAGDTDTQYF
DNA: TGTGCCAGCAGTGAAGCGCTCGCTAAGTTAGCGGGAGACACAGATACGCAGTATTTT

J: TRBJ2-3
D: TRBD2
V: TRBV7-9
size: -
CDR3: CASSFTTTSGTDTQYF
DNA: TGTGCCAGCAGCTTTACAACGACTAGCGGCACAGATACGCAGTATTTT

J: TRBJ2-2
D: -
V: TRBV7-6
size: once
CDR3: CASSLLGQNTGELFF
DNA: TGTGCCAGCAGCTTATTGGGACAGAACACCGGGGAGCTGTTTTTT

J: TRBJ1-2
D: -
V: TRBV19
size: -
CDR3: CASSITDDRYDGYTF
DNA: TGTGCCAGTAGTATAACTGACGACAGGTATGATGGCTACACCTTC

J: TRBJ1-2
D: -
V: TRBV21-1
size: -
CDR3: CASTSGAYGYTF
DNA: TGTGCCAGCACCTCAGGGGCCTATGGCTACACCTTC

J: TRBJ2-7
D: TRBD1
V: TRBV7-2
size: -
CDR3: CASSVTGTGGHEQYF
DNA: TGTGCCAGCAGCGTAACCGGGACAGGGGGCCACGAGCAGTACTTC

J: TRBJ1-3
D: TRBD1
V: TRBV19
size: -
CDR3: CASSIRGQGALGNTIYF
DNA: TGTGCCAGTAGTATAAGGGGACAGGGGGCGCTTGGAAACACCATATATTTT

J: TRBJ1-1
D: -
V: TRBV25-1
size: -
CDR3: CASSESGGAEAFF
DNA: TGTGCCAGCAGTGAATCCGGGGGAGCTGAAGCTTTCTTT

J: TRBJ1-2
D: TRBD1
V: TRBV5-5
size: once
CDR3: CASTLGQGLVNYGYTF
DNA: TGTGCCAGCACCTTGGGACAGGGTTTGGTTAACTATGGCTACACCTTC

J: TRBJ2-1
D: -
V: TRBV7-2
size: -
CDR3: CASSLMTADNEQFF
DNA: TGTGCCAGCAGCTTAATGACAGCAGACAATGAGCAGTTCTTC

J: TRBJ1-2
D: -
V: TRBV25-1
size: -
CDR3: CASSEGQINYGYTF
DNA: TGTGCCAGCAGTGAAGGACAGATAAACTATGGCTACACCTTC

J: TRBJ2-1
D: -
V: TRBV6-4
size: -
CDR3: CASSDGRPSIKFGQFF
DNA: TGTGCCAGCAGTGACGGGAGACCCAGTATCAAGTTCGGACAGTTCTTC

J: TRBJ2-7
D: TRBD1
V: TRBV19
size: -
CDR3: CASSKDRGYEQYF
DNA: TGTGCCAGTAGTAAAGACAGGGGTTACGAGCAGTACTTC

J: TRBJ2-7
D: TRBD2
V: TRBV27
size: -
CDR3: CASSSRREGRYEQYF
DNA: TGTGCCAGCAGTTCCAGGCGGGAGGGCCGTTACGAGCAGTACTTC

J: TRBJ1-6
D: -
V: TRBV25-1
size: few
CDR3: CASSVRTSPLHF
DNA: TGTGCCAGCAGTGTGAGAACTTCACCCCTCCACTTT

J: TRBJ1-5
D: -
V: TRBV19
size: -
CDR3: CASSLYRRGRDQPQHF
DNA: TGTGCCAGTAGTCTTTACCGAAGGGGGAGGGATCAGCCCCAGCATTTT

J: TRBJ1-2
D: TRBD1
V: TRBV5-4
size: -
CDR3: CASSLAGGQGTGYTF
DNA: TGTGCCAGCAGCTTGGCGGGGGGACAGGGGACTGGCTACACCTTC

J: TRBJ1-6
D: -
V: TRBV7-2
size: few
CDR3: CASSFRRDNNSPLHF
DNA: TGTGCCAGCAGCTTTCGTCGGGACAATAATTCACCCCTCCACTTT

J: TRBJ1-2
D: -
V: TRBV4-1
size: -
CDR3: CASSQDPGVWQGVLGYTF
DNA: TGCGCCAGCAGCCAAGATCCTGGTGTTTGGCAGGGCGTCCTTGGCTACACCTTC

J: TRBJ2-2
D: TRBD2
V: TRBV5-3
size: -
CDR3: CARRKRREMEREEVTGELFF
DNA: TGTGCCAGAAGAAAAAGACGGGAGATGGAGCGGGAAGAGGTCACCGGGGAGCTGTTTTTT

J: TRBJ2-5
D: TRBD2
V: TRBV30
size: -
CDR3: CAWGLAGGGAKTQYF
DNA: TGTGCCTGGGGACTAGCGGGGGGAGGGGCGAAGACCCAGTACTTC

J: TRBJ1-6
D: TRBD1
V: TRBV11-2
size: -
CDR3: CASSFQLGQGSSYNSPLHF
DNA: TGTGCCAGCAGTTTTCAGTTAGGACAGGGGAGCTCCTATAATTCACCCCTCCACTTT

J: TRBJ1-6
D: -
V: TRBV30
size: -
CDR3: CAWRNKGGVNSPLHF
DNA: TGTGCCTGGAGGAATAAAGGTGGAGTGAATTCACCCCTCCACTTT

J: TRBJ2-1
D: -
V: TRBV11-2
size: -
CDR3: CASSVRQSSYNEQFF
DNA: TGTGCCAGCAGCGTACGACAGAGCTCCTACAATGAGCAGTTCTTC

J: TRBJ2-3
D: TRBD2
V: TRBV30
size: -
CDR3: CASSGLAGGTDTQYF
DNA: TGTGCCTCTTCCGGACTAGCGGGGGGCACAGATACGCAGTATTTT

J: TRBJ1-5
D: TRBD1
V: TRBV2
size: -
CDR3: CASSEDRGSNQPQHF
DNA: TGTGCCAGCAGTGAAGACAGGGGGAGCAATCAGCCCCAGCATTTT

J: TRBJ1-2
D: -
V: TRBV30
size: -
CDR3: CARSGTLGGYTF
DNA: TGTGCCCGGTCCGGGACTCTTGGAGGCTACACCTTC

J: TRBJ2-7
D: TRBD1
V: TRBV7-3
size: -
CDR3: CASSFLTGAEQYF
DNA: TGTGCCAGCAGCTTTCTGACAGGGGCCGAGCAGTACTTC

J: TRBJ1-1
D: -
V: TRBV6-5
size: few
CDR3: CASSLVLRGNTEAFF
DNA: TGTGCCAGCAGTTTAGTTTTAAGGGGGAACACTGAAGCTTTCTTT

J: TRBJ2-3
D: TRBD1
V: TRBV7-2
size: -
CDR3: CASSPPGTGRNTQYF
DNA: TGTGCCAGCAGCCCCCCAGGGACAGGTCGGAATACGCAGTATTTT

J: TRBJ2-1
D: TRBD2
V: TRBV11-3
size: -
CDR3: CASSPRTSGVYNEQFF
DNA: TGTGCCAGCAGCCCCCGGACTAGCGGGGTTTACAATGAGCAGTTCTTC

J: TRBJ2-1
D: -
V: TRBV6-5
size: -
CDR3: CASSYSISGPSGEQFF
DNA: TGTGCCAGCAGTTACTCGATCAGCGGGCCATCCGGAGAGCAGTTCTTC

J: TRBJ2-1
D: TRBD2
V: TRBV7-3
size: -
CDR3: CASSPGGYIDNEQFF
DNA: TGTGCCAGCAGCCCCGGGGGGTATATTGACAATGAGCAGTTCTTC

J: TRBJ1-2
D: -
V: TRBV2
size: -
CDR3: CASSDGPGRYSYGYTF
DNA: TGTGCCAGCAGTGATGGCCCAGGGAGGTATTCCTATGGCTACACCTTC

J: TRBJ1-2
D: -
V: TRBV4-3
size: -
CDR3: CASSQEEGTYGYTF
DNA: TGCGCCAGCAGCCAAGAAGAGGGTACCTATGGCTACACCTTC

J: TRBJ2-7
D: TRBD2
V: TRBV6-2/TRBV6-3
size: -
CDR3: CASSYLRGAGVQSEQYF
DNA: TGTGCCAGCAGTTACTTGAGGGGAGCGGGAGTTCAGTCCGAGCAGTACTTC

J: TRBJ2-7
D: -
V: TRBV7-9
size: -
CDR3: CASSWGTGLTTLQYF
DNA: TGTGCCAGCAGCTGGGGTACAGGCTTAACTACCCTGCAGTACTTC

J: TRBJ2-1
D: TRBD1
V: TRBV7-3
size: -
CDR3: CASSRWTGDNEQFF
DNA: TGTGCCAGCAGCCGTTGGACAGGGGACAATGAGCAGTTCTTC

J: TRBJ2-7
D: -
V: TRBV5-6
size: -
CDR3: CASGKTGRYEQYF
DNA: TGTGCCAGCGGGAAGACAGGAAGATACGAGCAGTACTTC